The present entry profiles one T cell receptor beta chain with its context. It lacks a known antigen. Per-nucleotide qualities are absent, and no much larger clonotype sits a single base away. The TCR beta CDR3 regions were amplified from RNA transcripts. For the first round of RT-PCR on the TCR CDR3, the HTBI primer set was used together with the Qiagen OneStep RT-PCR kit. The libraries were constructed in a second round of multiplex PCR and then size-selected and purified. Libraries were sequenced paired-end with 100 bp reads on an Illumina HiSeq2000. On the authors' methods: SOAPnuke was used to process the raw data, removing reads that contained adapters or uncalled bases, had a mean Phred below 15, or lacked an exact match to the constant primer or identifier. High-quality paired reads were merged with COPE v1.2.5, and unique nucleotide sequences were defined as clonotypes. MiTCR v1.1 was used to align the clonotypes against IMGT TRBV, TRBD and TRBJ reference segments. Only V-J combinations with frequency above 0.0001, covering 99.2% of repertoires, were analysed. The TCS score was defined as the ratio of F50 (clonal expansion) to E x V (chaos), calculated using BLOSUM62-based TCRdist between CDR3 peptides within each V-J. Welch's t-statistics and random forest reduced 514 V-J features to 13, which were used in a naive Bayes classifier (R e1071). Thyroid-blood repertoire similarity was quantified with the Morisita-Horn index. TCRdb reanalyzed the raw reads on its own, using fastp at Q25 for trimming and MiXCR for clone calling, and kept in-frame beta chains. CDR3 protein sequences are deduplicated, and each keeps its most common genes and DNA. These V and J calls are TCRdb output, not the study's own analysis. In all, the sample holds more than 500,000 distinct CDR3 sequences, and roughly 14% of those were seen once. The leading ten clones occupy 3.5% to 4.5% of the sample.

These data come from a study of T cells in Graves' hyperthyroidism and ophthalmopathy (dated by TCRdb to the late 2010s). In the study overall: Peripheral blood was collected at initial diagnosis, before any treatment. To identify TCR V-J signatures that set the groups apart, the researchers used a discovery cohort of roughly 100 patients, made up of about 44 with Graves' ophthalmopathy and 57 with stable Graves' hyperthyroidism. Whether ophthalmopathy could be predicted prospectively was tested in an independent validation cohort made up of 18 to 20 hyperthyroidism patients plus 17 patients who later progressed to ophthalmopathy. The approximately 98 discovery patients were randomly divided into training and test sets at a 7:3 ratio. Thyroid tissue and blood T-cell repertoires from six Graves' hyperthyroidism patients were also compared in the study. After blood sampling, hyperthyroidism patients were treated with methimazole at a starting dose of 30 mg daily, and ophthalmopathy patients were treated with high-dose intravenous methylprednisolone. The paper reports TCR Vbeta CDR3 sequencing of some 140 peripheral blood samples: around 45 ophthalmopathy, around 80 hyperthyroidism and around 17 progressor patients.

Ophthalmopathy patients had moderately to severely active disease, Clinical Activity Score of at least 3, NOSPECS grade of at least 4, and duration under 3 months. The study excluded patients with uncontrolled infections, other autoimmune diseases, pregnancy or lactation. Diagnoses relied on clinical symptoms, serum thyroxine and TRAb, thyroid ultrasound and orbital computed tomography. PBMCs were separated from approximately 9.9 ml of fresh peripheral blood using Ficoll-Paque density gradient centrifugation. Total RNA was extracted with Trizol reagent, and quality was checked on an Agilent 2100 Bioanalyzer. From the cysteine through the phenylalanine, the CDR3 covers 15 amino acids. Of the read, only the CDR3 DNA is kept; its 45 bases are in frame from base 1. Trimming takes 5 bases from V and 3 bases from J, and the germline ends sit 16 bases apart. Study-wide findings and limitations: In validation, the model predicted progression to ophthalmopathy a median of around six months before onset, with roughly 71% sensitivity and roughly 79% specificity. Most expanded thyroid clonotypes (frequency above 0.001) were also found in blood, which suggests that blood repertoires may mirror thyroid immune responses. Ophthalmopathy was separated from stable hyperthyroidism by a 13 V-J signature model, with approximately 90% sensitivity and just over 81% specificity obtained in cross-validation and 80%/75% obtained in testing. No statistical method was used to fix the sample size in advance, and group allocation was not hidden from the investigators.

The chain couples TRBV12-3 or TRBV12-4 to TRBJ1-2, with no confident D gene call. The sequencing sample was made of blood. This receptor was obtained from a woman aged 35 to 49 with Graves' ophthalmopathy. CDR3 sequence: CASSPTVLRYYGYTF. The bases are TGTGCCAGCAGTCCTACGGTCTTGAGGTACTATGGCTACACCTTC.